This TCR beta chain was profiled in a study of shared clonotypes between healthy human individuals. Germline trimming cut 5 bases from V and 5 bases from J; bases unmatched to any gene: 10. This CDR3 is 17 amino acids long. Germline lookup yields CDR1 LNHDA and CDR2 SQIVND (reference sequence). The data were produced by immunoSEQ multiplex PCR, yet TCRdb's version contains in-frame clones alone and is incomplete. The sample includes around 1.4 million clones, about 98.5% of them seen just once. The V call is TRBV19, the J call TRBJ2-1; TRBD2 aligns across 12 bases. The origin of this receptor is a man between 25 and 39 years old in good health. The specimen was naive CD4+ T cells sorted from blood. Regarding subset: CD45RA+ positively selected. The CDR3 sequence: CASSLLARTSGNNEQFF. Here the CDR3 DNA reads TGTGCCAGTAGTCTTCTCGCAAGGACTAGCGGGAACAATGAGCAGTTCTTC.